These 19 T cell receptor beta chains were sequenced from one sample in a study of blood T cell repertoires in COVID-19. TCRdb's table, derived via immunoSEQ multiplex PCR, lists solely in-frame clones and lacks some. The repertoire includes more than 80,000 clones, 70% to 90% of them detected once, and 4.5% to 5.5% sits in the top ten. Sample: peripheral blood. These receptor sequences come from a man aged 35 to 55 with acute or convalescent COVID-19.

The chain uses TRBV19 and TRBJ1-5; tentatively, D is TRBD1 (6 bases). Per the germline V gene, CDR1 is LNHDA and CDR2 is SQIVND (reference sequence). The V gene lost 5 bases and the J gene lost 3 bases, with 17 bases spanning the gap. The CDR3 is 16 amino acids. CDR3: CASSSGRTVHNQPQHF. CDR3 coding DNA: TGTGCCAGTAGTTCGGGGCGGACAGTTCACAATCAGCCCCAGCATTTT.

The chain couples TRBV15 to TRBJ2-1, with 10 positions matching TRBD2. CDR1 LNHNV and CDR2 YYDKDF come from the germline V gene (reference sequence). Trimming removed 8 bases from V and 7 bases from J; junction bases left unmatched: 8. The CDR3 length is 14 residues. Here the CDR3 reads CATPWSGRANEQFF. The CDR3 DNA follows: TGTGCCACCCCGTGGAGCGGGAGGGCAAATGAGCAGTTCTTC.

This chain links TRBV5-1 with TRBJ1-1, with D possibly being TRBD1 (5 bases). CDR1 is SGHRS, CDR2 YFSETQ, per germline. Trimming pared 4 bases from V and 0 bases from J, leaving 16 bases between. There are 16 residues in the CDR3. The CDR3 spells CASSRQGPSMNTEAFF. In DNA form, the CDR3 reads TGCGCCAGCAGCCGCCAGGGCCCCTCCATGAACACTGAAGCTTTCTTT.

This chain joins TRBV30 and TRBJ1-2, with D possibly TRBD1 on 5 matching bases. Germline lookup yields CDR1 GTSNPN and CDR2 SVGIG (reference sequence). Trimming shortened V by 2 bases and J by 6 bases, and 7 bases separated the two germline ends. There are 11 residues in the CDR3. The DNA for the CDR3 is TGTGCCTGGAGTCCGGGGGATGGCTACACCTTC. It encodes CAWSPGDGYTF.

This clone showed up just a few times. The chain carries TRBV12-5 and TRBJ1-2, with D unclear. CDR1 is LGHNT, CDR2 FRNRAP, per germline. With 4 bases removed from V and 7 bases from J, the gap between germline ends came to 7 bases. CDR3 size: 11 residues. CDR3 sequence: CASGSGSGYTF. For the CDR3, the DNA is TGTGCTAGTGGTTCAGGATCTGGCTACACCTTC.

The chain links TRBV2 to TRBJ1-4; TRBD1 aligns across 8 bases. The CDR3 runs to 14 residues. J gave up 7 bases and V 6 bases, and 7 bases lay outside the gene matches. Germline-derived CDR1 and CDR2 are SNHLY and FYNNEI. This CDR3 reads CASRDRAEGEKLFF. As DNA, the CDR3 is TGTGCCAGCAGGGACAGGGCTGAAGGTGAAAAACTGTTTTTT.

This rearrangement joins TRBV30 to TRBJ1-6, with D perhaps matching TRBD1 (5 bases). V lost 4 bases, J lost 8 bases, and 9 bases lay in between. This CDR3 comprises 12 residues. In germline, CDR1 is GTSNPN, CDR2 SVGIG (reference sequence). The CDR3: CAWKGVYSPLHF. The CDR3 nucleotides read TGTGCCTGGAAAGGGGTGTATTCACCCCTCCACTTT.

The V call is TRBV30, the J call TRBJ1-4; D ambiguous. CDR1 and CDR2 (germline): GTSNPN, SVGIG (reference sequence). The V gene lost 3 bases and the J gene lost 5 bases, with 13 bases spanning the gap. CDR3 length equals 14 residues. CDR3 sequence reads: CAWSVGSENEKLFF. CDR3 nucleotides: TGTGCCTGGAGCGTCGGCAGCGAAAATGAAAAACTGTTTTTT.

The table lists this clone with a count of one. The chain couples TRBV5-4 to TRBJ2-1; the D gene is possibly TRBD1 (5 bases). CDR1 is SGHNT, CDR2 YYREEE, per germline (reference sequence). The length of the CDR3 is 16 residues. Between the trimmed V and J ends, which lost 3 bases and 7 bases, there was a span of 20 bases. CDR3 in DNA: TGTGCCAGCAGCTCAAGCAGGGATCGGTTTGGGAATGAGCAGTTCTTC. The encoded protein is CASSSSRDRFGNEQFF.

The rearrangement links TRBV6-6 to TRBJ2-3; TRBD2 matches at 14 bases. V lost 5 bases and J lost 6; bases outside the gene matches: 13. The CDR3 contains 18 residues. From germline, CDR1 is MNHNY and CDR2 SVGAGI (reference sequence). CDR3 sequence reads: CASSPGLAGAVTSDTQYF. CDR3 DNA: TGTGCCAGCAGTCCGGGACTAGCGGGAGCCGTGACCTCCGATACGCAGTATTTT.

The chain links TRBV5-1 to TRBJ1-1, with 9 positions matching TRBD1. The germline V gene has CDR1 SGHRS and CDR2 YFSETQ. J lost 0 bases, V lost 2 bases, and 5 bases had no gene match. The CDR3 sequence is 16 residues long. CDR3 in DNA: TGCGCCAGCAGCTTTATTACAGGGGGCCTGAACACTGAAGCTTTCTTT. Its translation is CASSFITGGLNTEAFF. Based on the CDR3 plus reference TRBV5-1 and TRBJ1-1, the full variable domain is KAGVTQTPRYLIKTRGQQVTLSCSPISGHRSVSWYQQTPGQGLQFLFEYFSETQRNKGNFPGRFSGRQFSNSRSEMNVSTLELGDSALYLCASSFITGGLNTEAFFGQGTRLTVV.

This sequence joins TRBV5-8 and TRBJ1-1; 10 bases align to TRBD1. Germline V lookup: CDR1 SGHTS, CDR2 YDEGEE. V gave up 4 bases and J gave up 4 bases; unmatched junction bases: 13. The CDR3 is 17 amino acids. The CDR3 DNA reads TGTGCCAGCAGCCGCGGACAGGGGGTTGGCTTTGGCACTGAAGCTTTCTTT. This translates into CASSRGQGVGFGTEAFF.

The chain is built from TRBV5-1 and TRBJ1-4; D might be TRBD1 (5 bases). Germline values: CDR1 SGHRS, CDR2 YFSETQ. Trimming took off 4 bases at V and 5 bases at J, with 18 bases between the two ends. There are 16 residues in the CDR3. CDR3 residues: CASSLTPTSGNEKLFF. For the CDR3, the DNA is TGCGCCAGCAGCCTTACTCCGACATCAGGGAATGAAAAACTGTTTTTT.

The chain combines TRBV7-7 with TRBJ2-5; a possible D gene is TRBD2 (5 bases). V gave up 5 bases and J gave up 6 bases, with 19 bases separating them. The CDR3 has 15 amino acids. Germline lookup yields CDR1 SSHAT and CDR2 FNYEAQ (reference sequence). As DNA, the CDR3 is TGTGCCAGCAGCAGTAGCGCGGATGGGAGAAAGACCCAGTACTTC. Encoded protein: CASSSSADGRKTQYF. The full variable domain, completed using reference TRBV7-7 and TRBJ2-5, is GAGVSQSPRYKVTKRGQDVTLRCDPISSHATLYWYQQALGQGPEFLTYFNYEAQPDKSGLPSDRFSAERPEGSISTLTIQRTEQRDSAMYRCASSSSADGRKTQYFGPGTRLLVL.

This clone appeared once. This rearrangement joins TRBV12-5 to TRBJ2-3; D remains unclear. CDR3 size: 14 residues. Germline-derived CDR1 and CDR2 are LGHNT and FRNRAP. Trimming removed 7 bases from V and 2 bases from J, with 13 bases in between. The CDR3 sequence: CASASDISTDTQYF. CDR3 bases: TGTGCTAGTGCCTCTGACATTTCCACAGATACGCAGTATTTT.

The V gene is TRBV24-1, the J gene TRBJ2-7; TRBD2 is a possible D gene (5 bases). V lost 6 bases and J lost 0, with 11 bases in between. CDR1 and CDR2 from the germline V gene are KGHDR and SFDVKD. The CDR3 is made up of 14 amino acids. Here the CDR3 DNA reads TGTGCCACCAGTCCAAGCGGCAGCTCCTACGAGCAGTACTTC. Protein sequence: CATSPSGSSYEQYF.

The chain is built from TRBV3-1 (or the pseudogene TRBV3-2) and TRBJ1-1, with D perhaps matching TRBD1 (5 bases). Germline CDR1 is LGHDT and CDR2 is YNNKEL (reference sequence). This CDR3 has 15 amino acids. The V end lost 4 bases, the J end lost 0 bases, and 12 bases lay between the germline ends. The CDR3 DNA is TGTGCCAGCAGCCCCCGGACACTAATGAACACTGAAGCTTTCTTT. As protein: CASSPRTLMNTEAFF.

The V call is TRBV6-5, the J call TRBJ2-7, with 11 bases matching TRBD1. The CDR3 spans 15 residues. V lost 7 bases to trimming and J lost 4 bases; unmatched junction nucleotides: 9. CDR1 and CDR2 from the germline V gene are MNHEY and SVGAGI. CDR3 amino acids: CASNSRDRGRYEQYF. Here the CDR3 DNA reads TGTGCCAGCAATAGCCGGGACAGGGGGAGGTACGAGCAGTACTTC.

The chain employs TRBV18 and TRBJ2-7, with 7 positions matching TRBD1. Germline loops: CDR1 KGHSH, CDR2 LQKENI. The ends lost 0 bases at V and 1 base at J; junction bases unmatched: 0. The CDR3 loop spans 14 amino acids. CDR3 amino acids: CASSPPGQSYEQYF. The CDR3 bases are TGTGCCAGCTCACCACCGGGACAGTCCTACGAGCAGTACTTC.